These 20 T cell receptor beta chains came from one sample sequenced in a study of TIL therapy for anti-PD-1-resistant metastatic lung cancer. This was the immunoSEQ v3 assay. The protocol was immunoSEQ multiplex PCR, while the TCRdb copy is restricted to in-frame clones and leaves out a portion. The sample includes about 50,000 clones, over 65% seen only once; the top ten take about 6%. Time point indicated: pre-treatment sample, taken before nivolumab and TIL therapy. Most excised metastases sampled were pleural nodules or supraclavicular lymph nodes. Sample: tumor tissue, taken at baseline. The receptors derive from a person between 25 and 80 years old with non-small cell lung cancer.

V usage is TRBV5-6 and J usage is TRBJ2-1, with D unclear. V lost 1 base, J lost 7 bases, and 3 bases lay in between. The CDR3 has 11 amino acids. Per germline, CDR1 SGHDT and CDR2 YYEEEE. CDR3: CASSLRNEQFF. The CDR3 DNA follows: TGTGCCAGCAGCTTGAGGAATGAGCAGTTCTTC.

The chain joins TRBV15 to TRBJ2-1; D tentatively fits TRBD1 or TRBD2 (5 bases each). From germline, CDR1 is LNHNV and CDR2 YYDKDF (reference sequence). This CDR3 contains 16 residues. V was trimmed by 3 bases and J by 4 bases, leaving 16 bases between them. The CDR3, as DNA: TGTGCCACCAGCAGGGGACCGATGAGTTCGTACAATGAGCAGTTCTTC. Translation gives CATSRGPMSSYNEQFF.

This clone was seen a few times. The rearrangement joins TRBV9 to TRBJ2-2; TRBD2 agrees at 7 bases. The CDR3 runs 14 residues. V dropped 2 bases and J dropped 4; count of bases not matched to a gene: 2. Germline CDR1 and CDR2: SGDLS and YYNGEE. The CDR3 bases are TGTGCCAGCAGCGTGTCTAGCGGCACCGGGGAGCTGTTTTTT. Amino acid sequence: CASSVSSGTGELFF.

This clone showed up just once. The V call is TRBV6-5, the J call TRBJ2-2; no reliable D call. CDR3 length equals 16 residues. Germline-derived CDR1 and CDR2 are MNHEY and SVGAGI. V shed 2 bases and J shed 3 bases, with 13 bases lying between them. CDR3 coding DNA: TGTGCCAGCAGTTACCCCGTGGGAACTGACACCGGGGAGCTGTTTTTT. It codes for CASSYPVGTDTGELFF.

V is TRBV2 and J is TRBJ1-5; TRBD1 is a possible D gene (5 bases). CDR1 is SNHLY, CDR2 FYNNEI, per germline. The CDR3 length is 14 residues. The V gene lost 5 bases and the J gene lost 3 bases, with 11 bases spanning the gap. The CDR3 nucleotides read TGTGCCAGCAGTCGTGACAGTTACAATCAGCCCCAGCATTTT. This gives the protein CASSRDSYNQPQHF.

The rearrangement uses TRBV5-1 and TRBJ2-7, with unresolved D. CDR1 is SGHRS, CDR2 YFSETQ, per germline. The length of the CDR3 is 11 residues. V shed 0 bases and J shed 5 bases, with 3 bases lying between them. DNA of the CDR3: TGCGCCAGCAGCTTGGACAACGAGCAGTACTTC. This sequence encodes CASSLDNEQYF.

This clone was detected only once. Here the CDR3 reads CASSLASFNEKLFF. The CDR3 nucleotides read TGTGCCAGCAGCTTAGCCAGCTTTAATGAAAAACTGTTTTTT. The chain combines TRBV7-9 with TRBJ1-4, with D hard to call. Trimming took 0 bases from V and 4 from J, leaving 6 bases between them. Germline V CDR1 and CDR2: SEHNR, FQNEAQ (reference sequence). The length of the CDR3 is 14 residues. Looking up the rest from reference TRBV7-9 and TRBJ1-4 gives the full variable domain: DTGVSQNPRHKITKRGQNVTFRCDPISEHNRLYWYRQTLGQGPEFLTYFQNEAQLEKSRLLSDRFSAERPKGSFSTLEIQRTEQGDSAMYLCASSLASFNEKLFFGSGTQLSVL.

This clone has a count of ten or more. The V gene is TRBV6-5, the J gene TRBJ1-5, with D perhaps matching TRBD1 (5 bases). The CDR3 is made up of 14 amino acids. V dropped 6 bases and J dropped 4 bases, with 13 bases sitting between them. The germline V gene encodes CDR1 MNHEY and CDR2 SVGAGI. Written as DNA, the CDR3 is TGTGCCAGCAGGACGGGGGGGGAAAATCAGCCCCAGCATTTT. Its protein product is CASRTGGENQPQHF.

The V and J genes are TRBV28 and TRBJ2-3, with D possibly TRBD2 on 6 matching bases. Germline V gives CDR1 MDHEN, CDR2 SYDVKM. This CDR3 has 16 residues. V shed 2 bases and J shed 2 bases, with 14 bases lying between them. CDR3 bases: TGTGCCAGCAGTTTAGGCGGGGCCCAATCCACAGATACGCAGTATTTT. Translated, it gives CASSLGGAQSTDTQYF.

The rearrangement uses TRBV5-4 and TRBJ2-5, with 9 bases fitting TRBD1. V shed 5 bases and J 4 bases; nucleotides not matched to a gene: 12. The CDR3 covers 16 residues. The germline V gene has CDR1 SGHNT and CDR2 YYREEE (reference sequence). CDR3: CASSPKQGALGETQYF. CDR3 coding DNA: TGTGCCAGCAGTCCAAAACAGGGGGCGTTAGGAGAGACCCAGTACTTC.

The CDR3 DNA reads TGTGCCAGCAGCACCCCCAAAATGAGGGGCGTCTGCAATGAGCAGTTCTTC. It encodes CASSTPKMRGVCNEQFF. The chain links TRBV21-1 to TRBJ2-1. TRBV21-1 is shown as a pseudogene. CDR3 length equals 17 residues.

The rearrangement joins TRBV6-6 to TRBJ2-1; the match to TRBD2 covers 9 bases. The germline gives CDR1 MNHNY, CDR2 SVGAGI (reference sequence). This CDR3 is 15 amino acids long. Trimming at V came to 7 bases and at J to 7 bases, leaving 11 bases not matched to a gene. CDR3 protein: CASTSFSSGTNEQFF. Here the CDR3 DNA reads TGTGCCAGCACCTCCTTCTCTAGCGGGACTAATGAGCAGTTCTTC.

This clone occurred a few times. V gene TRBV5-4 combines with J gene TRBJ1-3; D not certain. Germline assignment: CDR1 SGHNT and CDR2 YYREEE (reference sequence). Trimming shortened V by 4 bases and J by 1 base, and 9 bases separated the two germline ends. This CDR3 spans 14 amino acids. Here the CDR3 DNA reads TGTGCCAGCAGCACCTATGATTCTGGAAACACCATATATTTT. Amino acids: CASSTYDSGNTIYF.

This chain joins TRBV4-3 and TRBJ2-2, with 15 bases matching TRBD2. The CDR3 has 20 residues. V dropped 0 bases and J dropped 0; count of bases not matched to a gene: 5. Germline values: CDR1 LGHNA, CDR2 YSLEER. The CDR3 region is CASSQDRGLAGGANTGELFF. CDR3 DNA: TGCGCCAGCAGCCAAGATCGAGGACTAGCGGGAGGGGCGAACACCGGGGAGCTGTTTTTT.

CDR3 sequence (DNA): TGCGCCAGCAGCCAACAGGGCAATCAGCCCCAGCATTTT. Translation gives CASSQQGNQPQHF. The chain links TRBV4-1 to TRBJ1-5; D gene ambiguous. The CDR3 consists of 13 residues. V lost 2 bases and J lost 2, with 4 bases in between. Germline assignment: CDR1 MGHRA and CDR2 YSYEKL.

The chain carries TRBV4-1 and TRBJ1-6, with 9 bases identical to TRBD1. The CDR3 length is 14 residues. From germline, CDR1 is MGHRA and CDR2 YSYEKL. Trimming at V came to 4 bases and at J to 6 bases, leaving 1 base not matched to a gene. The CDR3 sequence is CASSLGQGNSPLHF. Written as DNA, the CDR3 is TGCGCCAGCAGCCTGGGACAGGGTAATTCACCCCTCCACTTT.

This chain connects TRBV11-3 to TRBJ2-7; no clear D. The CDR3 consists of 14 residues. The V gene lost 0 bases and the J gene lost 4 bases, with 10 bases spanning the gap. The germline gives CDR1 SGHNT, CDR2 YENEEA. As DNA, the CDR3 is TGTGCCAGCAGCTTAGAAGCCCGACCATACGAGCAGTACTTC. Its protein is CASSLEARPYEQYF.

The chain has TRBV5-1 and TRBJ1-4; TRBD1 aligns across 8 bases. With 0 bases clipped from V and 8 bases from J, the junction kept 3 bases outside the gene matches. Germline loops: CDR1 SGHRS, CDR2 YFSETQ. The CDR3 consists of 14 residues. The CDR3 DNA reads TGCGCCAGCAGCTTGGGACAGGGGTCCGAAAAACTGTTTTTT. Translated, it gives CASSLGQGSEKLFF.

The genes are TRBV2 and TRBJ2-5; no reliable D call. In germline, CDR1 is SNHLY, CDR2 FYNNEI. Trimming removed 3 bases from V and 3 bases from J, with 8 bases in between. The CDR3 spans 13 residues. This CDR3 is CASSEMQKETQYF. In DNA form, the CDR3 reads TGTGCCAGCAGTGAGATGCAGAAAGAGACCCAGTACTTC.

The rearrangement uses TRBV5-1 and TRBJ2-5; D uncertain. CDR3 size: 13 residues. CDR1 and CDR2 from the germline V gene are SGHRS and YFSETQ. V lost 0 bases to trimming and J lost 1 base, with 4 bases between them. CDR3 loop: CASSLGFQETQYF. The CDR3, as DNA: TGCGCCAGCAGCTTGGGTTTCCAAGAGACCCAGTACTTC.